Presented here are 30 T cell receptor beta chains from one specimen sequenced in a study of T cell repertoires in cytomegalovirus infection. One entry per CDR3 protein, called by TCRdb with MiXCR from the reads. The sample gives 830,000 or so distinct CDR3 sequences, 30% to 35% of which show up once; around 12% is in the top ten. Antigens for these TCRs are unknown. Sequencing used cultured CD8+ T cells from PBMCs, obtained from culture after CMV antigen stimulation. These receptors were taken from a human donor in good health (CMV status not recorded). Some clones in this sample may be carry-over from other donors' samples.

The chain recombines TRBV14 with TRBJ2-1; 9 bases align to TRBD2. The CDR3 extends over 15 amino acids. Germline loops: CDR1 SGHDN, CDR2 FVKESK. Trimming cost V 4 bases and J 7 bases; bases outside gene matches: 8. The CDR3 region is CASSPLGGGDNEQFF. For the CDR3, the DNA is TGTGCCAGCAGCCCCCTGGGCGGGGGGGATAATGAGCAGTTCTTC.

A note on this clonotype: A much larger clone differs by one base, so this may be a read error. The chain employs TRBV12-3 or TRBV12-4 and TRBJ2-1; a possible D gene is TRBD2 (5 bases). The V end lost 6 bases, the J end lost 9 bases, and 15 bases lay between the germline ends. This CDR3 comprises 13 residues. CDR3 nucleotides: TGTGCCAGCAGGGGGAGTTTGGAGAGTGAGCAGTTCTTC. Translated: CASRGSLESEQFF.

This clonotype was picked up many times. The rearrangement joins TRBV5-6 to TRBJ2-1; tentatively, D is TRBD1 or TRBD2 (5 bases each). The germline CDR1 and CDR2 sequences are SGHDT and YYEEEE. V gave up 4 bases and J gave up 4 bases, with 18 bases separating them. The CDR3 sequence is 16 residues long. The CDR3 region has the DNA TGTGCCAGCAGCAGCCGGGACCCAGCCGCTTACAATGAGCAGTTCTTC. Translation: CASSSRDPAAYNEQFF.

The chain uses TRBV9 and TRBJ2-3, with 7 positions matching TRBD1. CDR1 and CDR2 (germline): SGDLS, YYNGEE. V lost 3 bases to trimming and J lost 4 bases; unmatched junction nucleotides: 8. The CDR3 contains 15 residues. CDR3 nucleotide sequence: TGTGCCAGCAGCGGAGGGACAGCAATTCCAGATACGCAGTATTTT. Translation: CASSGGTAIPDTQYF.

This clonotype was recorded a few times. This rearrangement joins TRBV27 to TRBJ2-7, with TRBD2 matching over 12 bases. Germline V CDR1 and CDR2: MNHEY, SMNVEV (reference sequence). J was trimmed by 3 bases and V by 9 bases; bases with no gene match: 12. The CDR3 totals 16 residues. The CDR3 spells CASPMPRLAGDYEQYV. CDR3 nucleotide sequence: TGTGCCAGTCCTATGCCCCGACTAGCGGGGGACTACGAGCAGTACGTC.

V and J are TRBV9 and TRBJ2-5; D not certain. Trimming removed 0 bases from V and 1 base from J, with 10 bases in between. Germline assignment: CDR1 SGDLS and CDR2 YYNGEE. This CDR3 has 15 residues. The CDR3 spells CASSVDGSVQETQYF. The CDR3, as DNA: TGTGCCAGCAGCGTAGATGGCAGCGTCCAAGAGACCCAGTACTTC.

The table lists this clonotype with a few counts. This chain uses TRBV7-3 with TRBJ2-1, with a weak D call TRBD1 (5 bases). The germline V and J ends were trimmed by 4 bases and 1 base, with 11 bases remaining between them. The CDR3 has 15 residues. The germline CDR1 and CDR2 sequences are SGHTA and FQGTGA. This CDR3 reads CASSSSGFSYNEQFF. The CDR3 DNA is TGTGCCAGCAGCTCTTCAGGGTTTTCCTACAATGAGCAGTTCTTC.

Comment on this clonotype: It may be a read error: a sequence one base away is much more abundant. The V call is TRBV7-6, the J call TRBJ2-7; no firm D call. Trimming left V 1 base short and J 3 bases short, with 7 bases between. This CDR3 comprises 13 residues. Germline loops: CDR1 SGHVS, CDR2 FNYEAQ. CDR3 in DNA: TGTGCCAGCAGCTTAGTGGGCGACTACGAGCAGTACTTC. Its protein product is CASSLVGDYEQYF. Full variable domain (remainder filled in from reference TRBV7-6 and TRBJ2-7): GAGVSQSPRYKVTKRGQDVALRCDPISGHVSLYWYRQALGQGPEFLTYFNYEAQQDKSGLPNDRFSAERPEGSISTLTIQRTEQRDSAMYRCASSLVGDYEQYFGPGTRLTVT.

This clonotype occurred a few times. CDR3: CASSLRGWGVAEQFF. CDR3 DNA sequence: TGTGCCAGCAGCCTTAGAGGGTGGGGGGTGGCAGAGCAGTTCTTC. The chain carries TRBV7-6 and TRBJ2-1; D perhaps matches TRBD2 (6 bases). The V and J ends lost 5 bases and 10 bases respectively, with 21 bases between them. There are 15 residues in the CDR3. Germline V gene lookup returns CDR1 SGHVS and CDR2 FNYEAQ.

This chain joins TRBV20-1 and TRBJ2-3, with D perhaps TRBD1 or TRBD2 (6 bases each). The germline CDR1 and CDR2 sequences are DFQATT and SNEGSKA (reference sequence). The germline V and J ends were trimmed by 5 bases and 5 bases, with 17 bases remaining between them. The CDR3 contains 14 residues. The CDR3 coding sequence is TGCAGTGCTCCCAGGGCAGGGGAGGTAGATACGCAGTATTTT. Its protein is CSAPRAGEVDTQYF.

In regard to this clonotype: A junction end diverges from the germline sequence, so it may reflect a read error. The V call is TRBV7-8, the J call TRBJ2-3; no definite D call. Germline-derived CDR1 and CDR2 are SGHVS and FQNEAQ. The CDR3 extends over 15 amino acids. The CDR3 here is CASSTRRPSRDMQYF. The CDR3 DNA reads TGTGCCAGCAGCACCCGACGCCCTTCTAGGGATATGCAGTATTTT.

In this sample, this clonotype turned up a few times. The rearrangement joins TRBV27 to TRBJ2-7, with TRBD2 as a possible D gene (7 bases). The CDR3 covers 14 residues. V lost 5 bases, J lost 2 bases, and 13 bases lay in between. CDR1 and CDR2 from the germline V gene are MNHEY and SMNVEV (reference sequence). CDR3 sequence (DNA): TGTGCCAGCAGTAGAGGGGGGGTCCCCTACGAGCAGTACTTC. It translates to CASSRGGVPYEQYF.

The chain employs TRBV7-9 and TRBJ2-2; D is possibly TRBD1 (6 bases). This CDR3 has 13 residues. Germline V lookup: CDR1 SEHNR, CDR2 FQNEAQ (reference sequence). V lost 11 bases and J 5 bases, leaving 15 bases between the germline ends. The chain's CDR3 is CALEGVYTGELFF. CDR3 nucleotide sequence: TGTGCCCTAGAGGGGGTCTATACCGGGGAGCTGTTTTTT.

The chain couples TRBV29-1 to TRBJ2-3; TRBD2 aligns across 10 bases. The germline CDR1 and CDR2 sequences are SQVTM and ANQGSEA. The CDR3 extends over 15 amino acids. The V and J ends lost 4 bases and 4 bases, in that order; junction bases with no gene match: 8. Here the CDR3 DNA reads TGCAGCGTTGTCGGTAGCGGGGGGCTCTCAGATACGCAGTATTTT. This codes for CSVVGSGGLSDTQYF.

This clonotype was seen once. The rearrangement links TRBV11-3 to TRBJ2-2; the D is unclear. This CDR3 is 14 amino acids long. Trimming cost V 4 bases and J 4 bases, with 10 bases left between them. Germline V gives CDR1 SGHNT, CDR2 YENEEA. The CDR3 is CASSSILGTGELFF. The CDR3 region has the DNA TGTGCCAGCAGCTCCATATTAGGCACCGGGGAGCTGTTTTTT.

The J gene is TRBJ2-1, the V gene TRBV6-1, with a weak D call TRBD1 (6 bases). This CDR3 has 16 amino acids. Trimming stripped 1 base from V and 3 bases from J, with 13 bases between. Germline CDR1 reads MNHNS; CDR2 reads SASEGT. The CDR3 loop is CASSEGLTGYYNEQFF. The DNA of the CDR3 is TGTGCCAGCAGTGAAGGTTTGACAGGCTACTACAATGAGCAGTTCTTC.

This clonotype turned up a few times. The rearrangement joins TRBV7-9 to TRBJ2-1; 9 bases map to TRBD1. This CDR3 is 16 amino acids long. The germline V gene has CDR1 SEHNR and CDR2 FQNEAQ (reference sequence). V lost 6 bases and J lost 2; bases outside the gene matches: 8. The CDR3 protein is CASRDRGQGPYNEQFF. The CDR3 DNA is TGTGCCAGCAGAGATAGGGGACAGGGCCCCTACAATGAGCAGTTCTTC. The variable domain in full, with the rest retrieved from reference TRBV7-9 and TRBJ2-1, is DTGVSQNPRHKITKRGQNVTFRCDPISEHNRLYWYRQTLGQGPEFLTYFQNEAQLEKSRLLSDRFSAERPKGSFSTLEIQRTEQGDSAMYLCASRDRGQGPYNEQFFGPGTRLTVL.

This chain links TRBV4-3 with TRBJ2-3, with TRBD2 matching 9 bases. Germline V lookup: CDR1 LGHNA, CDR2 YSLEER. The CDR3 contains 17 residues. With V trimmed by 0 bases and J by 4 bases, 8 bases remained unmatched. The chain's CDR3 is CASSQDTVAGAADTQYF. The CDR3 coding sequence is TGCGCCAGCAGCCAAGATACCGTAGCGGGGGCGGCAGATACGCAGTATTTT.

This clonotype has only a few counts. The rearrangement links TRBV27 to TRBJ2-7; the match to TRBD1 covers 7 bases. The CDR3 loop spans 11 amino acids. Germline assignment: CDR1 MNHEY and CDR2 SMNVEV (reference sequence). J gave up 5 bases and V 10 bases, and 5 bases lay outside the gene matches. This chain's CDR3 is CATYRGHEQYF. The CDR3 DNA follows: TGTGCCACCTACAGGGGCCACGAGCAGTACTTC.

The sample holds a few counts of this clonotype. One end of the junction varies from germline; a read error may be responsible. The chain is built from TRBV7-7 and TRBJ2-1; 10 bases are shared with TRBD1. This CDR3 is 14 amino acids long. Per germline, CDR1 SSHAT and CDR2 FNYEAQ (reference sequence). Written as DNA, the CDR3 is TGTGCTAGCAGCCTCGGGACAGGGGTCGTTGAGCAGTTCTTC. Residues: CASSLGTGVVEQFF.

The CDR3 DNA sequence: TGTGCTAGTGGTTTGGGGACAGGGGGGGGATATGAGCAGTTCTTC. Its protein product is CASGLGTGGGYEQFF. This chain links TRBV12-5 with TRBJ2-1, with 10 bases aligning to TRBD1. The trim removed 1 base at V and 8 bases at J, leaving 5 bases unmatched. CDR3 length equals 15 residues. Germline CDR1 is LGHNT and CDR2 is FRNRAP.

The chain employs TRBV29-1 and TRBJ1-2, with D unclear. The CDR3 has 11 amino acids. The V gene's germline CDR1 is SQVTM and CDR2 ANQGSEA. The V and J ends lost 4 bases and 1 base respectively, with 4 bases between them. DNA of the CDR3: TGCAGCGTTGTGGATAACTATGGCTACACCTTC. This gives the protein CSVVDNYGYTF.

This clonotype showed up just a few times. This rearrangement joins TRBV28 to TRBJ2-7, with D possibly matching TRBD1 (7 bases). Germline CDR1 is MDHEN and CDR2 is SYDVKM. Trimming shortened V by 2 bases and J by 0 bases, and 20 bases separated the two germline ends. The CDR3 has 18 residues. The CDR3 reads CASSLAGQNPIVSYEQYV. CDR3 in DNA: TGTGCCAGCAGTTTAGCGGGACAGAACCCAATAGTCTCCTACGAGCAGTACGTC.

For this clonotype: At one end the junction does not follow the germline gene, possibly because of a read error. The V and J genes are TRBV10-3 and TRBJ1-2; D unresolved. Germline CDR1 and CDR2: ENHRY and SYGVKD. The CDR3 spans 13 residues. This CDR3 reads CAIREQQDYGYTF. CDR3 coding DNA: TGTGCCATCCGTGAACAGCAAGACTATGGCTACACCTTC.

The chain uses TRBV6-6 and TRBJ2-2; 10 bases match TRBD2. Germline V gives CDR1 MNHNY, CDR2 SVGAGI (reference sequence). CDR3 length: 17 amino acids. The junction had 9 bases not matched to a gene; V was cut back by 2 bases and J by 6 bases. Written as DNA, the CDR3 is TGTGCCAGCAGTTACGATAGCGGGGGGCCCATTGCCGGGGAGCTGTTTTTT. It specifies CASSYDSGGPIAGELFF.

This sequence joins TRBV27 and TRBJ1-2; perhaps TRBD1 as D (5 bases). Trimming shortened V by 5 bases and J by 7 bases, and 17 bases separated the two germline ends. This CDR3 spans 14 amino acids. Per the germline V gene, CDR1 is MNHEY and CDR2 is SMNVEV (reference sequence). For the CDR3, the DNA is TGTGCCAGCAGTCCTCATTCGGGGGAGGTTGGCTACACCTTC. It translates to CASSPHSGEVGYTF.

This clonotype was recorded many times. The chain recombines TRBV7-6 with TRBJ2-3, with 8 positions matching TRBD2. J gave up 5 bases and V 1 base, and 17 bases lay outside the gene matches. The CDR3 contains 19 residues. Per germline, CDR1 SGHVS and CDR2 FNYEAQ. The DNA for the CDR3 is TGTGCCAGCAGCTTAGTGCGGGCCTCTCGTCGGGGGGGCTTAGATACGCAGTATTTT. Translated, it gives CASSLVRASRRGGLDTQYF.

The V and J genes are TRBV19 and TRBJ1-5; 7 bases fit TRBD1. The CDR3 spans 17 residues. The V gene end was trimmed by 2 bases and the J gene end by 7 bases; junction bases not matched to a gene: 14. Germline assignment: CDR1 LNHDA and CDR2 SQIVND (reference sequence). The CDR3 is CASSIIVTGTEGQPQHF. In DNA, the CDR3 is TGTGCCAGTAGTATAATCGTAACCGGGACAGAGGGGCAGCCCCAGCATTTT.

V and J are TRBV12-3 or TRBV12-4 and TRBJ2-7, with D tentatively TRBD1 (5 bases). CDR3 length: 15 residues. Between the trimmed V and J ends, which lost 5 bases and 6 bases, there was a span of 20 bases. CDR3 residues: CASSLSLVQVREQYF. DNA of the CDR3: TGTGCCAGCAGTCTCTCCCTTGTACAGGTTCGCGAGCAGTACTTC.

The chain combines TRBV28 with TRBJ2-5, with 9 bases lining up with TRBD1. The CDR3 totals 14 residues. Germline loops: CDR1 MDHEN, CDR2 SYDVKM. After removal of 5 bases from V and 7 bases from J, the junction contained 8 bases not matched to a gene. As DNA, the CDR3 is TGTGCCAGCAGTCCCGGGACAGGGAGCGGGACCCAGTACTTC. This sequence encodes CASSPGTGSGTQYF.